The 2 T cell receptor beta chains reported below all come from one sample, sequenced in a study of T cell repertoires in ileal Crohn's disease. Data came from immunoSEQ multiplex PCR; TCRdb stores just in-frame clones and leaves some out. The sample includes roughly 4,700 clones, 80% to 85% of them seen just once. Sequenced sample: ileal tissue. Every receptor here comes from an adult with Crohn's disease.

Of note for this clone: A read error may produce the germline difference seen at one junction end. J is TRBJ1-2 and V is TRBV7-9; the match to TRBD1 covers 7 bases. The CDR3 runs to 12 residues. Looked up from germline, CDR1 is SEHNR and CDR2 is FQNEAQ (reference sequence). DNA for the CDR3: TGTGCCAGCAGCTTAGAAGACAGGGCGGAGGCCTTC. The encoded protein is CASSLEDRAEAF.

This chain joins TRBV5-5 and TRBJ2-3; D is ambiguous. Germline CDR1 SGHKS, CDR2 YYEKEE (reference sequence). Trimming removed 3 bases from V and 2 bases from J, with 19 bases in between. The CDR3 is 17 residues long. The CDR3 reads CASSSRSAGSLTDTQYF. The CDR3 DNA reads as TGTGCCAGCAGCTCGCGGTCGGCCGGTTCCCTCACAGATACGCAGTATTTT.